The 27 T cell receptor beta chains below come from one sample, sequenced in a study of tumor and adjacent non-tumor tissue in lung cancer. The template was RNA from unsorted bulk tissue. Three rounds of nested PCR, following a modified ARM-PCR protocol, produced the TCRbeta library. One entry per CDR3 protein, called by TCRdb with MiXCR from the multiplex PCR reads. The sample includes about 93,000 distinct CDR3 sequences, 65% to 75% seen only once; the top ten take around 17%. The sequenced sample was lung tumor tissue. These receptors all stem from a man aged 55 to 69 with non-small cell lung cancer.

About this clonotype itself: A junction end diverges from the germline sequence, so it may reflect a read error. The chain employs TRBV29-1 and TRBJ2-1; no definite D call. The CDR3 is 11 amino acids. Looked up from germline, CDR1 is SQVTM and CDR2 is ANQGSEA. CDR3 protein: CSIENTNEQLF. For the CDR3, the DNA is TGCAGCATTGAAAACACCAATGAGCAGCTCTTC.

This clonotype is medium-sized in the sample. The J gene is TRBJ1-1, the V gene TRBV29-1; D not certain. The CDR3 consists of 12 residues. The germline gives CDR1 SQVTM, CDR2 ANQGSEA. V lost 5 bases and J lost 5, with 12 bases in between. The CDR3 sequence is CSVHPPTTEAFF. The DNA of the CDR3 is TGCAGCGTTCATCCCCCGACTACTGAAGCTTTCTTT.

The CDR3 DNA follows: TGTGCCAGCAGCTCCCCCCGTGATACGCAGTATTTT. Amino acids: CASSSPRDTQYF. The rearrangement links TRBV7-9 to TRBJ2-3; no reliable D call. This CDR3 is built from 12 residues. The V and J ends lost 4 bases and 6 bases respectively, with 8 bases between them. Looked up from germline, CDR1 is SEHNR and CDR2 is FQNEAQ (reference sequence).

Comment on this clonotype: It may be a read error: a sequence one base away is much more abundant. The chain couples TRBV30 to TRBJ2-6, with D possibly TRBD1 on 6 matching bases. This CDR3 is built from 18 residues. Germline V gives CDR1 GTSNPN, CDR2 SVGIG (reference sequence). Trimming stripped 3 bases from V and 6 bases from J, with 24 bases between. As DNA, the CDR3 is TGTGCCTGGAGGGCACTAGGGACACCAGCCGGCTTGGCCAACGTCCTGACTTTC. Its translation: CAWRALGTPAGLANVLTF.

This clonotype was counted at least ten times. The chain uses TRBV5-6 and TRBJ1-1; possible D gene TRBD1, 5 bases. Germline V CDR1 and CDR2: SGHDT, YYEEEE. V was clipped by 3 bases and J by 3 bases, with 27 bases between them. This CDR3 has 19 residues. The CDR3 protein is CASSSPVARQTPHDTEAFF. The CDR3 coding sequence is TGTGCCAGCAGCTCACCCGTGGCGAGACAGACACCTCATGACACTGAAGCTTTCTTT. Using reference TRBV5-6 and TRBJ1-1 for the parts outside the CDR3, the full variable domain is DAGVTQSPTHLIKTRGQQVTLRCSPKSGHDTVSWYQQALGQGPQFIFQYYEEEERQRGNFPDRFSGHQFPNYSSELNVNALLLGDSALYLCASSSPVARQTPHDTEAFFGQGTRLTVV.

The sample holds one count of this clonotype. The chain links TRBV11-1 to TRBJ2-6; no definite D call. Per the germline V gene, CDR1 is SGHAT and CDR2 is FQDESV (reference sequence). This CDR3 has 15 residues. The CDR3 protein is CPNSHGRTGANVLTF. The CDR3 nucleotides are TGTCCCAATAGCCACGGACGGACTGGGGCCAACGTCCTGACTTTC.

The gene calls are TRBV5-1 and TRBJ2-5, with D perhaps assigned TRBD1 or TRBD2 (5 bases each). The CDR3 has 13 residues. The V and J ends lost 5 bases and 3 bases respectively, with 11 bases between them. Germline CDR1 reads SGHRS; CDR2 reads YFSETQ. In DNA form, the CDR3 reads TGCGCCAGCAGACGGGACCAGGAAGAGACCCAGTACTTC. Its translation: CASRRDQEETQYF.

This clonotype was picked up many times. The chain links TRBV20-1 to TRBJ2-1; TRBD1 matches at 8 bases. The CDR3 totals 14 residues. V was clipped by 2 bases and J by 3 bases; unmatched bases: 3. Per germline, CDR1 DFQATT and CDR2 SNEGSKA (reference sequence). CDR3 bases: TGCAGTGCTAGAAGGACAGGGAACTACAATGAGCAGTTCTTC. This sequence encodes CSARRTGNYNEQFF.

Remarks on this clonotype: This is likely a read error, given that the CDR3 carries no conserved phenylalanine or tryptophan at its end. The V and J genes are TRBV11-3 and TRBJ1-1, with 7 bases identical to TRBD1. CDR1 is SGHNT, CDR2 YENEEA, per germline. The CDR3 has 15 residues. With 7 bases clipped from V and 7 bases from J, the junction kept 15 bases outside the gene matches. CDR3 sequence reads: CASNPPRGGLSEAFI. CDR3 coding DNA: TGTGCCAGCAACCCCCCCAGGGGGGGGCTCAGTGAAGCTTTCATT.

As regards this clonotype: This may be a read error, as it is one base from a much larger clone. The V and J genes are TRBV7-9 and TRBJ1-2, with D unresolved. Germline-derived CDR1 and CDR2 are SEHNR and FQNEAQ (reference sequence). The CDR3 covers 15 residues. CDR3 amino acids: CANSLGPLESYGYTF. As DNA, the CDR3 is TGTGCCAACAGCTTAGGTCCCCTAGAATCCTATGGCTACACCTTC.

Turning to this clonotype: A much larger clonotype is one base distant, so this may be a read error. The J gene is TRBJ1-5, the V gene TRBV5-1; tentative D call: TRBD1 (5 bases). This CDR3 spans 14 amino acids. CDR1 SGHRS and CDR2 YFSETQ come from the germline V gene. For the CDR3, the DNA is TGCGCCACCAGCTTGGGAGGGGCTCGTCAGCCCCAGCATTTT. Translation gives CATSLGGARQPQHF.

About this clonotype: A read error may produce the germline difference seen at one junction end. V and J are TRBV6-2 or TRBV6-3 and TRBJ2-2; D tentatively fits TRBD1 or TRBD2 (5 bases each). Germline-derived CDR1 and CDR2 are MNHEY and SVGEGT. There are 15 residues in the CDR3. In DNA, the CDR3 is TGTGCCAGCAGCCCCTTTGGGGGAGCCACCGGGGAGCTGCTTTTT. This codes for CASSPFGGATGELLF.

The J gene is TRBJ2-1, the V gene TRBV11-1; perhaps D is TRBD1 or TRBD2 (5 bases each). Germline CDR1 SGHAT, CDR2 FQDESV (reference sequence). This CDR3 comprises 13 residues. Deletions cut 4 bases from V and 15 bases from J, with 19 bases between. Here the CDR3 DNA reads TGTGCCAGCAGCTCGGGGACCGCCCCTAGGTTGTTCTTC. Protein sequence: CASSSGTAPRLFF.

This clonotype was observed at least ten times. The chain recombines TRBV6-5 with TRBJ2-7, with 10 bases lining up with TRBD1. From germline, CDR1 is MNHEY and CDR2 SVGAGI. CDR3 length equals 14 residues. The trim removed 2 bases at V and 3 bases at J, leaving 1 base unmatched. The CDR3 nucleotides read TGTGCCAGCAGTTACGGGGACAGGGGCTACGAGCAGTACTTC. It yields the protein CASSYGDRGYEQYF.

Of note for this clonotype: An end of the junction does not agree with germline; a read error may underlie this. The chain uses TRBV29-1 and TRBJ2-7; no definite D call. The CDR3 contains 12 residues. CDR1 and CDR2 (germline): SQVTM, ANQGSEA. The CDR3 DNA reads as TGCATCGTTGCCACAGAGTCCTACGAGCAGTACTTC. Amino acids: CIVATESYEQYF.

The CDR3 sequence is CASSYGDGSLYTDTQYF. The CDR3 DNA is TGTGCCAGCAGTTACGGGGATGGCAGTTTATACACAGATACGCAGTATTTT. The gene calls are TRBV6-6 and TRBJ2-3; the D is unclear. The CDR3 covers 17 residues. CDR1 MNHNY and CDR2 SVGAGI come from the germline V gene (reference sequence). V was shortened by 2 bases and J by 2 bases, with 17 bases between the two germline ends.

Worth noting for this clonotype: The CDR3 end shows no conserved phenylalanine or tryptophan, and so a read error is likely. The chain carries TRBV6-2 or TRBV6-3 and TRBJ2-4; D unclear. Deletions cut 7 bases from V and 6 bases from J, with 13 bases between. The CDR3 contains 13 residues. The V gene's germline CDR1 is MNHEY and CDR2 SVGEGT. The CDR3 DNA reads as TGTGCCAGCAATATACAGTGGGCAAACATTCAGTACCTC. Translated, it gives CASNIQWANIQYL.

Many counts were recorded for this clonotype. V and J are TRBV4-2 and TRBJ2-5; perhaps TRBD2 as D (6 bases). This CDR3 comprises 15 residues. V dropped 0 bases and J dropped 5 bases, with 13 bases sitting between them. The germline V gene has CDR1 LGHNA and CDR2 YNFKEQ. DNA for the CDR3: TGTGCCAGCAGCCAAGAAACGGGAGCGATGGAGACCCAGTACTTC. Translated, it gives CASSQETGAMETQYF.

Notes on this clonotype: One base away lies a much larger clone, so this may be a sequencing read error. The rearrangement links TRBV7-2 to TRBJ2-1; D is possibly TRBD2 (5 bases). Germline V gives CDR1 SGHTA, CDR2 FQGNSA. This CDR3 contains 16 residues. CDR3 sequence reads: CACSLFSAGLNNEQFF. The CDR3 bases are TGTGCCTGCAGCCTTTTCTCTGCGGGTCTGAACAATGAGCAGTTCTTC.

This clonotype was counted only a few times. Sequence at one end of the junction differs from germline and may be a read error. The gene calls are TRBV11-2 and TRBJ2-1; TRBD2 matches at 13 bases. The CDR3 is 18 amino acids. CDR1 SGHAT and CDR2 FQNNGV come from the germline V gene. This CDR3 reads CASSATSGRARSTYEQLF. CDR3 nucleotide sequence: TGTGCCAGCAGCGCCACTAGCGGGAGGGCCCGATCTACTTATGAGCAACTCTTC. The full variable domain, its missing parts supplied by reference TRBV11-2 and TRBJ2-1, is EAGVAQSPRYKIIEKRQSVAFWCNPISGHATLYWYQQILGQGPKLLIQFQNNGVVDDSQLPKDRFSAERLKGVDSTLKIQPAKLEDSAVYLCASSATSGRARSTYEQLFGPGTRLTVL.

About this clonotype itself: At one end the junction does not follow the germline gene, possibly because of a read error. The rearrangement links TRBV4-3 to TRBJ2-4; D unresolved. Germline lookup yields CDR1 LGHNA and CDR2 YSLEER. The CDR3 extends over 13 amino acids. CDR3 in amino acids: CASNQDQPNIKYF. The CDR3, as DNA: TGCGCCAGCAACCAAGATCAGCCGAACATTAAGTACTTC.

By sample share, this clonotype is medium-sized (0.01 to 0.1%). The chain joins TRBV4-3 to TRBJ1-4; TRBD1 matches at 8 bases. The CDR3 is made up of 15 amino acids. After removal of 3 bases from V and 8 bases from J, the junction contained 8 bases not matched to a gene. Germline loops: CDR1 LGHNA, CDR2 YSLEER. This CDR3 is CASSQDGQGGEKLFF. CDR3 nucleotides: TGCGCCAGCAGCCAGGACGGACAGGGAGGGGAAAAACTGTTTTTT.

The CDR3 nucleotides read TGTGCCAGCAGTGAAGGAATTCAGCGGCCCCAGCATTTT. This sequence encodes CASSEGIQRPQHF. The rearrangement links TRBV6-1 to TRBJ1-5; unclear D gene. V shed 1 base and J shed 9 bases, with 10 bases lying between them. Per germline, CDR1 MNHNS and CDR2 SASEGT. This CDR3 has 13 residues.

Comments on this clonotype: A much larger clone lies a single base off, so this may be a read error. The chain carries TRBV4-3 and TRBJ2-5; D is uncertain. Looked up from germline, CDR1 is LGHNA and CDR2 is YSLEER. The CDR3 has 15 amino acids. The CDR3 DNA reads as TGCGCCAGCACCCAAGTAGTTTCAGTTGGAGAGACCCGGTACTTC. Amino acid sequence: CASTQVVSVGETRYF.

This clonotype was counted a few times. The rearrangement uses TRBV11-2 and TRBJ2-1, with 8 nucleotides matching TRBD2. J was trimmed by 6 bases and V by 1 base; bases with no gene match: 2. The germline CDR1 and CDR2 sequences are SGHAT and FQNNGV. The CDR3 consists of 14 residues. CDR3 nucleotides: TGTGCCAGCAGCTTAGTTGGGACTAGCAATGAGCAGTTCTTC. This encodes CASSLVGTSNEQFF.

Of note for this clonotype: A read error may be the cause here, since a much bigger clone is one base away. The genes are TRBV29-1 and TRBJ2-1; 10 nucleotides align to TRBD2. This CDR3 spans 16 amino acids. CDR1 SQVTM and CDR2 ANQGSEA come from the germline V gene. V shed 5 bases and J 8 bases; nucleotides not matched to a gene: 15. The CDR3 is CSVQGDAASGSHEQFF. In nucleotides, the CDR3 is TGCAGCGTTCAAGGGGACGCGGCTAGCGGGAGTCATGAGCAGTTCTTC.

Regarding this clonotype: One base away lies a much larger clone, so this may be a sequencing read error. V is TRBV7-9 and J is TRBJ2-3; D is perhaps TRBD1 (6 bases). V was pared by 2 bases and J by 11 bases, with 14 bases between. This CDR3 contains 13 residues. Germline CDR1 SEHNR, CDR2 FQNEAQ (reference sequence). The CDR3 loop reads CASSLSLRDMQYF. The CDR3 nucleotides read TGTGCCAGCAGCTTATCGCTAAGGGACATGCAGTATTTT.